The clone carrying this TCR beta chain was detected many times. This sample was taken from a study of T cells in Graves' hyperthyroidism and ophthalmopathy. It was RNA transcripts that yielded the amplified TCR beta CDR3 regions. The primer set for the first-round RT-PCR of the TCR CDR3 was HTBI. Each CDR3 protein gets one entry after TCRdb re-called the multiplex PCR reads with MiXCR. Found here are about 400,000 distinct CDR3 sequences, over 10% of them singletons; the top ten hold 9.2%. Unmatched junction bases numbered 12, after V lost 7 bases and J lost 1 base. This CDR3 has 15 residues. CDR1 is DFQATT and CDR2 is SNEGSKA in the germline V gene (reference sequence). Patients counted as stable if ophthalmopathy did not develop within 18 months.

The sequenced sample was blood. The receptor comes from a woman between 18 and 30 years old with Graves' hyperthyroidism. The V gene is TRBV20-1, the J gene TRBJ1-2; 7 nucleotides align to TRBD1. This CDR3 reads CSVPKANRGNYGYTF. For the CDR3, the DNA is TGCAGTGTCCCAAAAGCAAACAGGGGTAACTATGGCTACACCTTC.